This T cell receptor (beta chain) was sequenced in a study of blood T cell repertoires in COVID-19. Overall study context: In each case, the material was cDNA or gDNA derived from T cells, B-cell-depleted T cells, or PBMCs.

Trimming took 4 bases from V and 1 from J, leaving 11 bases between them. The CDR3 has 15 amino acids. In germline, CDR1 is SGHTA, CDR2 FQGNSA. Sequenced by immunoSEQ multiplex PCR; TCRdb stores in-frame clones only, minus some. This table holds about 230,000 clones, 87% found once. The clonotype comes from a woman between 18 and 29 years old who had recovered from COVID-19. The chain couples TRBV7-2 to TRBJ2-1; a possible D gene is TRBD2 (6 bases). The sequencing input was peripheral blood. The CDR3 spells CASSSTTSSYNEQFF. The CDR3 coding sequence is TGTGCCAGCAGCTCCACGACTAGTTCCTACAATGAGCAGTTCTTC. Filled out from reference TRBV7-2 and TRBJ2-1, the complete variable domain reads GAGVSQSPSNKVTEKGKDVELRCDPISGHTALYWYRQSLGQGLEFLIYFQGNSAPDKSGLPSDRFSAERTGGSVSTLTIQRTQQEDSAVYLCASSSTTSSYNEQFFGPGTRLTVL.